This T cell receptor (beta chain) was captured in a study of T cells after yellow fever vaccination. Study-level information: Fractions with few cells were prepared using SMART-Seq v4 Ultra Low Input. Study-wide results and limits: Reappearance after the booster was observed for most primary-vaccination clones (about 97% CD4, over 70% CD8).

The V gene's germline CDR1 is DFQATT and CDR2 SNEGSKA (reference sequence). The CDR3 has 11 residues. TCRdb independently ran MiXCR on the 5' RACE reads; one entry per CDR3 protein. The sample lists hundreds of thousands of distinct CDR3 sequences, roughly an eighth occurring once. Details on this clonotype: Its target is not known.

The rearrangement links TRBV20-1 to TRBJ1-2; perhaps TRBD1 as D (5 bases). This TCR was sampled from a man under 40 who received the YFV17D yellow fever vaccine. The material sequenced was PBMCs, taken on the day of the yellow fever booster vaccination. The CDR3 DNA reads as TGCGCTTCCCCAGGGTTCTATGGCTACACCTTC. This sequence encodes CASPGFYGYTF.